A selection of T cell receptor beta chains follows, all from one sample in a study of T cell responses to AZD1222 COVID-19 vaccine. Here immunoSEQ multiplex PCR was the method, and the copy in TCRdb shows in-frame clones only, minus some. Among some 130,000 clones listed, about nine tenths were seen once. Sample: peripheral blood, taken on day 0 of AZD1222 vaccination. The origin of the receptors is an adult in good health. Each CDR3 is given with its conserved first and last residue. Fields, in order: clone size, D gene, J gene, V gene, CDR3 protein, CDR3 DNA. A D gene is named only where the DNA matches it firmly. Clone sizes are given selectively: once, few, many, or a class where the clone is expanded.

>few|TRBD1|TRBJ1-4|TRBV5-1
CASSQDRGNEKLFF
TGCGCCAGCAGCCAGGACAGGGGGAATGAAAAACTGTTTTTT
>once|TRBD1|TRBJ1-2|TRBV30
CAWSVGTDASKYGYTF
TGTGCCTGGAGTGTCGGGACAGACGCTTCGAAGTATGGCTACACCTTC
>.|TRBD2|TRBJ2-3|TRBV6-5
CASSSLAGGSDTQYF
TGTGCCAGCAGTTCCCTAGCGGGGGGCTCCGATACGCAGTATTTT
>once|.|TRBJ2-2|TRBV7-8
CASSLDTGELFF
TGTGCCAGCAGCCTCGACACCGGGGAGCTGTTTTTT
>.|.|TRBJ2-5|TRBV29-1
CSVVPGQETQYF
TGCAGCGTTGTGCCAGGCCAAGAGACCCAGTACTTC
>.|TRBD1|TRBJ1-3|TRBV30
CAWGTGSGNTIYF
TGTGCCTGGGGGACAGGGTCTGGAAACACCATATATTTT
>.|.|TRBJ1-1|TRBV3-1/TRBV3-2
CASSLSRGTEAFF
TGTGCCAGCAGCCTCTCGAGGGGCACTGAAGCTTTCTTT
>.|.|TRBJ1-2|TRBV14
CASSQGAGSGYGYTF
TGTGCCAGCAGCCAAGGGGCCGGGAGTGGGTATGGCTACACCTTC
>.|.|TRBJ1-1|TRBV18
CASSPQGKGTEAFF
TGTGCCAGCTCACCGCAAGGGAAGGGCACTGAAGCTTTCTTT
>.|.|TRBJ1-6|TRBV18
CASSSEAGSPLHF
TGTGCCAGCTCATCCGAGGCCGGGTCACCCCTCCACTTT
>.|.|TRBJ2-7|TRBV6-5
CASSYVQGEFYEQYF
TGTGCCAGCAGTTACGTTCAGGGCGAATTCTACGAGCAGTACTTC
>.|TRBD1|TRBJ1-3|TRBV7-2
CASTDRQGLSGNTIYF
TGTGCCAGCACCGACAGACAGGGACTATCAGGAAACACCATATATTTT
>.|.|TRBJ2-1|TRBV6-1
CASTADSYNEQFF
TGTGCCAGCACTGCGGACAGCTACAATGAGCAGTTCTTC
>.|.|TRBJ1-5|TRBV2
CASRGEGRINQPQHF
TGTGCCAGCAGGGGGGAGGGGCGGATCAATCAGCCCCAGCATTTT
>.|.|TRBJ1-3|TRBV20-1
CSASRDYSGNTIYF
TGCAGTGCTAGTAGGGATTACTCTGGAAACACCATATATTTT
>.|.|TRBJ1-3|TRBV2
CASSGFGTGTIYF
TGTGCCAGCAGTGGGTTTGGAACCGGCACCATATATTTT
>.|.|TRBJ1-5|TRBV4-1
CASSQDWGAPNQPQHF
TGCGCCAGCAGCCAAGACTGGGGGGCCCCGAATCAGCCCCAGCATTTT
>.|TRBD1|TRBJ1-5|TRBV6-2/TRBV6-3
CASSYVGRGLDQPQHF
TGTGCCAGCAGTTACGTGGGCAGGGGGTTGGATCAGCCCCAGCATTTT
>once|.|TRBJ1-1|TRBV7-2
CASSYYRDVGEAFF
TGTGCCAGCAGTTACTACCGGGACGTCGGAGAAGCTTTCTTT
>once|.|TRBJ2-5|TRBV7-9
CASSLGSGGQDLIVKTQYF
TGTGCCAGCAGCTTAGGGTCTGGGGGGCAGGACCTCATAGTGAAGACCCAGTACTTC
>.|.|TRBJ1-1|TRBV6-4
CASSDSNRGVGAFF
TGTGCCAGCAGTGACTCGAATCGGGGCGTAGGGGCTTTCTTT
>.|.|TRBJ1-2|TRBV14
CASSQSPGAYGYTF
TGTGCCAGCAGCCAGTCCCCGGGGGCCTATGGCTACACCTTC